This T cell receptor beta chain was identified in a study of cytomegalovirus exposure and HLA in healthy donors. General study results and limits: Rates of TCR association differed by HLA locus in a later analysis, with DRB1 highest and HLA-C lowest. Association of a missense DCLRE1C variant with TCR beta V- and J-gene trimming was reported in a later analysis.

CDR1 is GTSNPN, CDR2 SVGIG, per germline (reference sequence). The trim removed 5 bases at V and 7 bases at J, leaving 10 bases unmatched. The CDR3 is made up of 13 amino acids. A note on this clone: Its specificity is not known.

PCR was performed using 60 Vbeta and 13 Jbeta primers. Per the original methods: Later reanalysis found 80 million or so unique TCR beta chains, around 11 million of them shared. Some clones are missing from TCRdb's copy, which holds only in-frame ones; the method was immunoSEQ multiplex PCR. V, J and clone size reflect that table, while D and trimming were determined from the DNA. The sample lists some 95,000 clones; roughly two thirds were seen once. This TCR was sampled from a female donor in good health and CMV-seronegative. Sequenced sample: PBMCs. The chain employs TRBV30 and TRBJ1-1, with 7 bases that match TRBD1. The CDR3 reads CAWSRDSLGEAFF. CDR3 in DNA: TGTGCCTGGTCCCGGGACAGCCTCGGTGAAGCTTTCTTT.